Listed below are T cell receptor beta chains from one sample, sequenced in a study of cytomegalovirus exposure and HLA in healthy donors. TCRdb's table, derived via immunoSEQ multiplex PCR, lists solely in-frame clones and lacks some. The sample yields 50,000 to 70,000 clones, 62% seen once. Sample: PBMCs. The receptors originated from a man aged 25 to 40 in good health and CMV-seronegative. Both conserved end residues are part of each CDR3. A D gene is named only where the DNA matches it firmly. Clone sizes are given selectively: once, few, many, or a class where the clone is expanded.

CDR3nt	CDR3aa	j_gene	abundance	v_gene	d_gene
TGTGCCAGCAGGGCCCGGGCCGGGGATGAGCAGTTCTTC	CASRARAGDEQFF	TRBJ2-1	-	TRBV27	-
TGTGCCAGCACTCGGACAGTCACTAACTATGGCTACACCTTC	CASTRTVTNYGYTF	TRBJ1-2	few	TRBV2	-
TGTGCCAGCAGCTCCCGCAGATCTAACACCATATATTTT	CASSSRRSNTIYF	TRBJ1-3	-	TRBV7-2	-
TGTGCCAGCAGCGAAAGGGGAAGTGGGGACGAGCAGTACTTC	CASSERGSGDEQYF	TRBJ2-7	once	TRBV25-1	-
TGTGCCAGCAGCTTAGCTAGCGGGGACACGCAGTATTTT	CASSLASGDTQYF	TRBJ2-3	-	TRBV11-3	TRBD2
TGCGCCAGCAAGTCTACCTCCTACGAGCAGTACTTC	CASKSTSYEQYF	TRBJ2-7	-	TRBV10-2	-
TGTGCCATCAGTGAGAGGGGGACCGCGAACACCGGGGAGCTGTTTTTT	CAISERGTANTGELFF	TRBJ2-2	-	TRBV10-3	-
TGTGCCAGCAGCGTTTCACAGGGGGGAACTGAAGCTTTCTTT	CASSVSQGGTEAFF	TRBJ1-1	-	TRBV9	TRBD1
TGTGCCTGGAGTGTATTTCGGGAGACCCAGTACTTC	CAWSVFRETQYF	TRBJ2-5	-	TRBV30	-
TGTGCCAGCAGTTACTCCCGGGGGAACACTGAAGCTTTCTTT	CASSYSRGNTEAFF	TRBJ1-1	-	TRBV6-5	-
TGTGCCAGCAGTTACTCGACTAGCGGGGGTTACAATGAGCAGTTCTTC	CASSYSTSGGYNEQFF	TRBJ2-1	-	TRBV6-5	TRBD2
TGTGCCAGCAACGTAGGGCAGGGTAACTATGGCTACACCTTC	CASNVGQGNYGYTF	TRBJ1-2	-	TRBV7-8	-
TGCGCCAGCAGCGTGGTAGGAGCGGGGATTTACAATGAGCAGTTCTTC	CASSVVGAGIYNEQFF	TRBJ2-1	-	TRBV5-1	TRBD2
TGCAGTGCCCAGGGGTACACTGAAGCTTTCTTT	CSAQGYTEAFF	TRBJ1-1	once	TRBV20-1	-
TGTGCCAGCAGCTTAGGGGGGGGGTTTTACGAGCAGTACTTC	CASSLGGGFYEQYF	TRBJ2-7	few	TRBV7-2	TRBD2
TGTGCCAGCAGTCCCCCACGGGGGGGTTACAATGAGCAGTTCTTC	CASSPPRGGYNEQFF	TRBJ2-1	-	TRBV6-5	TRBD2
TGCGCCAGCAGCCAAGATGAAAGGGGTACCAAAAACATTCAGTACTTC	CASSQDERGTKNIQYF	TRBJ2-4	-	TRBV4-1	-